Presented here are 19 T cell receptor beta chains from one specimen sequenced in a study of brain T cells in children with intractable seizures. The repertoire was sequenced with immunoSEQ multiplex PCR; TCRdb's copy has only in-frame clones and lacks some. The sample shows 300,000 to 400,000 clones, about 93% of them seen only once. Time point described: blood from clinic visit 5 months post-surgery; TSC patient then seizure free. The specimen comprised peripheral blood, sampled more than 4 months after surgery. These receptors came from a boy under two years old with tuberous sclerosis and intractable seizures.

V gene TRBV30 combines with J gene TRBJ2-7; D is uncertain. This CDR3 has 11 amino acids. V was trimmed by 2 bases and J by 0 bases, leaving 2 bases between them. CDR1 and CDR2 from the germline V gene are GTSNPN and SVGIG (reference sequence). DNA of the CDR3: TGTGCCTGGAGTAACTCCTACGAGCAGTACTTC. Translated, it gives CAWSNSYEQYF.

The chain is built from TRBV7-2 and TRBJ1-2; D is possibly TRBD1 (5 bases). The CDR3 has 14 residues. Germline CDR1 and CDR2: SGHTA and FQGNSA. Between the trimmed V and J ends, which lost 1 base and 4 bases, there was a span of 10 bases. CDR3 coding DNA: TGTGCCAGCAGCTTAGGACAGACCCTCTATGGCTACACCTTC. This encodes CASSLGQTLYGYTF.

Comment on this clone: In the same sample, other DNA sequences code for this CDR3. This chain uses TRBV30 with TRBJ1-2; D not resolved. This CDR3 is built from 11 residues. Deletions cut 0 bases from V and 7 bases from J, with 6 bases between. CDR1 and CDR2 from the germline V gene are GTSNPN and SVGIG (reference sequence). This CDR3 reads CAWSVGGGYTF. The CDR3, as DNA: TGTGCCTGGAGTGTAGGAGGTGGCTACACCTTC. Full variable domain (outside the CDR3, taken from reference TRBV30 and TRBJ1-2): SQTIHQWPATLVQPVGSPLSLECTVEGTSNPNLYWYRQAAGRGLQLLFYSVGIGQISSEVPQNLSASRPQDRQFILSSKKLLLSDSGFYLCAWSVGGGYTFGSGTRLTVV.

Here the CDR3 reads CASSEAPPGRMGLFNSPLHF. The CDR3 region has the DNA TGTGCCAGCAGTGAAGCGCCCCCCGGCAGGATGGGCTTATTCAATTCACCCCTCCACTTT. The chain couples TRBV2 to TRBJ1-6; D is uncertain. CDR3 length: 20 amino acids. V was trimmed by 0 bases and J by 7 bases, leaving 25 bases between them. Germline lookup yields CDR1 SNHLY and CDR2 FYNNEI.

This sequence joins TRBV27 and TRBJ2-7; 12 bases are a match to TRBD2. The junction had 10 bases not matched to a gene; V was cut back by 3 bases and J by 7 bases. There are 16 residues in the CDR3. From germline, CDR1 is MNHEY and CDR2 SMNVEV (reference sequence). This CDR3 reads CASSLTSGGVPWEQYF. The CDR3 DNA is TGTGCCAGCAGTTTGACTAGCGGGGGAGTTCCTTGGGAGCAGTACTTC.

CDR3 sequence: CASSPDGVLSYEQYF. CDR3 DNA sequence: TGTGCCAGCAGCCCAGATGGAGTGCTCTCCTACGAGCAGTACTTC. V usage is TRBV7-6 and J usage is TRBJ2-7; D is uncertain. Germline assignment: CDR1 SGHVS and CDR2 FNYEAQ. Trimming removed 5 bases at V and 0 bases at J, with 14 bases between. The CDR3 covers 15 residues.

The chain links TRBV7-2 to TRBJ2-7; D ambiguous. The V end was cut by 4 bases, the J end by 5 bases, with 12 bases between. CDR1 and CDR2 (germline): SGHTA, FQGNSA. This CDR3 has 13 amino acids. CDR3 amino acids: CASSSVWADEQYF. In nucleotides, the CDR3 is TGTGCCAGCAGCTCTGTATGGGCCGACGAGCAGTACTTC.

The V call is TRBV20-1, the J call TRBJ2-4, with TRBD2 identical over 7 bases. Trimming took 3 bases from V and 2 from J; bases not matched to a gene: 7. The V gene's germline CDR1 is DFQATT and CDR2 SNEGSKA (reference sequence). The CDR3 has 15 residues. CDR3 sequence reads: CSASIERGTKNIQYF. Written as DNA, the CDR3 is TGCAGTGCTAGTATCGAGCGGGGAACCAAAAACATTCAGTACTTC.

V usage is TRBV9 and J usage is TRBJ1-1, with D tentatively TRBD1 (6 bases). Germline CDR1 SGDLS, CDR2 YYNGEE. This CDR3 spans 16 amino acids. Trimming shortened V by 0 bases and J by 6 bases, and 18 bases separated the two germline ends. This CDR3 reads CASSVGFGTEGAEAFF. CDR3 bases: TGTGCCAGCAGCGTAGGGTTCGGGACCGAGGGGGCTGAAGCTTTCTTT.

The chain links TRBV5-4 to TRBJ2-1; TRBD2 is a possible D gene (5 bases). This CDR3 has 13 amino acids. Germline V CDR1 and CDR2: SGHNT, YYREEE (reference sequence). Trimming left V 4 bases short and J 6 bases short, with 11 bases between. CDR3 bases: TGTGCCAGCAGCCCAAGACTAACCAATGAGCAGTTCTTC. Encoded protein: CASSPRLTNEQFF.

On this clone: The DNA is left out, because the CDR3 cannot be placed on it with certainty; the CDR3 is given as TCRdb lists it. The chain uses TRBV7-8 and TRBJ1-1; the table gives TRBD1 as D, unverified against the DNA. Termini included, the CDR3 measures 21 amino acids. Germline V lookup: CDR1 SGHVS, CDR2 FQNEAQ. The CDR3 spells CASSLDRRTLKLSLDKAEAFF.

The chain joins TRBV2 to TRBJ1-5; 7 bases agree with TRBD1. V lost 1 base to trimming and J lost 2 bases; unmatched junction nucleotides: 5. Germline V lookup: CDR1 SNHLY, CDR2 FYNNEI. The CDR3 is made up of 16 amino acids. CDR3 nucleotides: TGTGCCAGCAGTGAAGTTGGGACAGAAGGCAATCAGCCCCAGCATTTT. This gives the protein CASSEVGTEGNQPQHF.

The chain joins TRBV30 to TRBJ2-4; 15 bases match TRBD2. The trim removed 0 bases at V and 8 bases at J, leaving 11 bases unmatched. Germline-derived CDR1 and CDR2 are GTSNPN and SVGIG (reference sequence). This CDR3 spans 18 amino acids. The CDR3 nucleotides read TGTGCCTGGAGTGTACCCGGGACTAGCGGGGGGCGGGAGGACATTCAGTACTTC. Protein product: CAWSVPGTSGGREDIQYF.

A note on this clone: Compared with germline, one end of the junction differs, possibly owing to a read error. The CDR3 loop reads CATGEAGANTGELFF. In nucleotides, the CDR3 is TGTGCCACCGGTGAAGCGGGAGCTAACACCGGGGAGCTGTTTTTT. The V call is TRBV24-1, the J call TRBJ2-2; TRBD2 aligns across 8 bases. CDR3 length: 15 residues. Germline-derived CDR1 and CDR2 are KGHDR and SFDVKD.

The rearrangement uses TRBV27 and TRBJ2-3, with 14 bases identical to TRBD2. Germline assignment: CDR1 MNHEY and CDR2 SMNVEV (reference sequence). Unmatched junction bases numbered 7, after V lost 4 bases and J lost 4 bases. The CDR3 is made up of 17 amino acids. The CDR3 DNA follows: TGTGCCAGCAGTTGGAGACTAGCGGGGGGGCCGGCAGATACGCAGTATTTT. Translating gives CASSWRLAGGPADTQYF.

The rearrangement links TRBV4-2 to TRBJ1-2; D is unclear. The CDR3 covers 15 residues. Deletions cut 0 bases from V and 5 bases from J, with 13 bases between. Germline lookup yields CDR1 LGHNA and CDR2 YNFKEQ. The CDR3 region has the DNA TGTGCCAGCAGCCAAGATCCGGACGAGCTTTATGGCTACACCTTC. This translates into CASSQDPDELYGYTF.

The chain is built from TRBV2 and TRBJ2-4; either TRBD1 or TRBD2 may supply D (6 bases each). The CDR3 covers 12 residues. Germline CDR1 reads SNHLY; CDR2 reads FYNNEI. The germline V and J ends were trimmed by 7 bases and 7 bases, with 11 bases remaining between them. This CDR3 reads CASTQGRNIQYF. The CDR3 DNA sequence: TGTGCCAGCACTCAGGGGAGGAACATTCAGTACTTC. The entire variable domain, with the rest obtained from reference TRBV2 and TRBJ2-4, is as follows: EPEVTQTPSHQVTQMGQEVILRCVPISNHLYFYWYRQILGQKVEFLVSFYNNEISEKSEIFDDQFSVERPDGSNFTLKIRSTKLEDSAMYFCASTQGRNIQYFGAGTRLSVL.

V is TRBV13 and J is TRBJ2-7; TRBD2 matches 13 bases. Germline V gene data show CDR1 as PRHDT and CDR2 as FYEKMQ (reference sequence). Trimming cost V 5 bases and J 4 bases; bases outside gene matches: 5. This CDR3 is 15 amino acids long. CDR3 sequence: CASSPGTSGAYEQYF. For the CDR3, the DNA is TGTGCCAGCAGCCCCGGGACTAGCGGGGCTTACGAGCAGTACTTC.

The sample holds one count of this clone. This chain uses TRBV5-1 with TRBJ2-2; 7 bases map to TRBD1. V was pared by 0 bases and J by 6 bases, with 11 bases of the junction left unmatched. Per the germline V gene, CDR1 is SGHRS and CDR2 is YFSETQ. The CDR3 is made up of 17 amino acids. This CDR3 reads CASSLVLTGVVPGELFF. In DNA, the CDR3 is TGCGCCAGCAGCTTGGTTTTAACAGGGGTAGTACCCGGGGAGCTGTTTTTT.